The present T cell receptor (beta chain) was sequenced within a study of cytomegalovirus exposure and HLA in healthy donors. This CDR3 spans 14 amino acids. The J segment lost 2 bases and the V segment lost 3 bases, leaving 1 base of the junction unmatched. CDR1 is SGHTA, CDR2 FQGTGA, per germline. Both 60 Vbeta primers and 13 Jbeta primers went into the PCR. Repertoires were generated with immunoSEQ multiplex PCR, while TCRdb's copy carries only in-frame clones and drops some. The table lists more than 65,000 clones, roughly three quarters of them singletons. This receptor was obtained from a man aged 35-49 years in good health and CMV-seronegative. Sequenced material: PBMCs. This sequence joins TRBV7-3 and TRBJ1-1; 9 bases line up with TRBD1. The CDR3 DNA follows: TGTGCCAGCAGCTTTACAGGGGGCAACACTGAAGCTTTCTTT. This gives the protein CASSFTGGNTEAFF.